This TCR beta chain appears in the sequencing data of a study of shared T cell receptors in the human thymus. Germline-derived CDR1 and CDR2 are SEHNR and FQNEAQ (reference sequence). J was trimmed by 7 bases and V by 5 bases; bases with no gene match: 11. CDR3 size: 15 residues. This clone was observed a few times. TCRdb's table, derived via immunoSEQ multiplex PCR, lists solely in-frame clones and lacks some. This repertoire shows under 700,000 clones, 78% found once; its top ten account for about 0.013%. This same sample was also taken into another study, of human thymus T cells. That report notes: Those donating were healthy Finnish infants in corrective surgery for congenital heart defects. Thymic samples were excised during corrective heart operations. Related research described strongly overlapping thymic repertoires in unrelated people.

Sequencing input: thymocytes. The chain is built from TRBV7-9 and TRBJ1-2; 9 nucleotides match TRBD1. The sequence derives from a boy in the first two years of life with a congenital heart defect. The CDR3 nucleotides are TGTGCCAGCAGCCCCGACCGACAGGGGGACTGTGGCTACACCTTC. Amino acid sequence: CASSPDRQGDCGYTF.